A single TCR beta chain is shown here with its context. The J segment lost 4 bases and the V segment lost 3 bases, leaving 8 bases of the junction unmatched. The CDR3 is made up of 15 amino acids. The germline V gene encodes CDR1 MGHRA and CDR2 YSYEKL. The data were taken from a study of blood T cell repertoires in COVID-19. Across the whole study: T cells, B-cell-depleted T cells, or PBMCs provided the cDNA or gDNA that served as material.

Libraries were prepared by immunoSEQ multiplex PCR; TCRdb keeps only in-frame clonotypes and omits some of them. Of around 76,000 clones in the sample, approximately 80% were seen once. This clonotype originated in a man in his thirties or forties with COVID-19, enrolled during active disease. The sequenced sample was peripheral blood. The V gene is TRBV4-1, the J gene TRBJ2-5; 7 bases match TRBD1. In nucleotides, the CDR3 is TGCGCCAGCAGCCAGGTCGGACAGGCGGGAGAGACCCAGTACTTC. Its translation: CASSQVGQAGETQYF.